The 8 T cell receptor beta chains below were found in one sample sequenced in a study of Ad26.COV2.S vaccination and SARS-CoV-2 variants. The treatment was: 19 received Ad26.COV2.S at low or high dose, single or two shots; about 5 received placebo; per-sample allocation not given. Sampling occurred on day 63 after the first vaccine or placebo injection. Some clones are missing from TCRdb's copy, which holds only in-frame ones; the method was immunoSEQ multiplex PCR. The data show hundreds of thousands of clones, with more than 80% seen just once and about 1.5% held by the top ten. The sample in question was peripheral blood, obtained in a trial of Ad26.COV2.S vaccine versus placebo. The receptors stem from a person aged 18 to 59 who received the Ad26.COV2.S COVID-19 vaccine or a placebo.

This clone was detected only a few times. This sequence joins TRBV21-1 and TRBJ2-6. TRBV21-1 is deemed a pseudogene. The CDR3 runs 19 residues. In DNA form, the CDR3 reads TGTGCCAGCAGCAGCGGTAATGGTAGGACGGGCTCTGGGGCCAACGTCCTGACTTTC. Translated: CASSSGNGRTGSGANVLTF.

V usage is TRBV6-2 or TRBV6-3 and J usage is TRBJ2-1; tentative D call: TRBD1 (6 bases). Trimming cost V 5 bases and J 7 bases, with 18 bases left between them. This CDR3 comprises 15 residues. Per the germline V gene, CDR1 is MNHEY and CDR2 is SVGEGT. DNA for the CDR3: TGTGCCAGCAGTCGACAGGTCTCGGGGTGGAATGAGCAGTTCTTC. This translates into CASSRQVSGWNEQFF.

As DNA, the CDR3 is TGTGCCAGCAGTTACTCGACAGGGGGAAATTTAGCTTTCTTT. Translation gives CASSYSTGGNLAFF. The chain combines TRBV6-5 with TRBJ1-1, with TRBD1 matching over 9 bases. V shed 0 bases and J 10 bases; nucleotides not matched to a gene: 6. The CDR3 contains 14 residues. From germline, CDR1 is MNHEY and CDR2 SVGAGI.

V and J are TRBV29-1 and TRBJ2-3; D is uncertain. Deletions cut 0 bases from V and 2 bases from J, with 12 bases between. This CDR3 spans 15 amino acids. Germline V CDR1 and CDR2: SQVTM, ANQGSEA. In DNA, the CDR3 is TGCAGCGTTGAAGACATCCAAGGGCACACAGATACGCAGTATTTT. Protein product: CSVEDIQGHTDTQYF.

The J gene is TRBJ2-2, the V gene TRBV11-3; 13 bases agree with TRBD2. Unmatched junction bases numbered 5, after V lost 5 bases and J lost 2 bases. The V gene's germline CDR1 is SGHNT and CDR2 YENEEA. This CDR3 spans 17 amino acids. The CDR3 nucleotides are TGTGCCAGCAGCCCGACTAGCGGGGGGCTTAACACCGGGGAGCTGTTTTTT. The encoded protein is CASSPTSGGLNTGELFF.

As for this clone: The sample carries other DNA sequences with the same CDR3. The CDR3 region has the DNA TGCAGCGTCGGGGGGGCCGGAGAGACCCAGTACTTC. Protein: CSVGGAGETQYF. The J gene is TRBJ2-5, the V gene TRBV29-1; the match to TRBD2 covers 8 bases. Germline CDR1 reads SQVTM; CDR2 reads ANQGSEA. The CDR3 loop spans 12 amino acids. The junction had 4 bases not matched to a gene; V was cut back by 6 bases and J by 4 bases.

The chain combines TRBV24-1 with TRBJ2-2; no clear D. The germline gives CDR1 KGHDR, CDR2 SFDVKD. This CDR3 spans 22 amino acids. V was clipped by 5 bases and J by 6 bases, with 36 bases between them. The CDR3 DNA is TGTGCCACCAGTGCCCCCGGCTCGGTTCACTATACTCGAGCCCCACTCCCCGGGGAGCTGTTTTTT. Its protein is CATSAPGSVHYTRAPLPGELFF.

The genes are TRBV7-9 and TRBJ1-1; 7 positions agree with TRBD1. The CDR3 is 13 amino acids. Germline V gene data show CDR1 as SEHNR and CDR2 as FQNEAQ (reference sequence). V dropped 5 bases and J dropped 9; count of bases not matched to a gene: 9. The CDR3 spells CASSQAGDSQAFF. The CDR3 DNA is TGTGCCAGCAGCCAAGCGGGGGACAGCCAAGCTTTCTTT.